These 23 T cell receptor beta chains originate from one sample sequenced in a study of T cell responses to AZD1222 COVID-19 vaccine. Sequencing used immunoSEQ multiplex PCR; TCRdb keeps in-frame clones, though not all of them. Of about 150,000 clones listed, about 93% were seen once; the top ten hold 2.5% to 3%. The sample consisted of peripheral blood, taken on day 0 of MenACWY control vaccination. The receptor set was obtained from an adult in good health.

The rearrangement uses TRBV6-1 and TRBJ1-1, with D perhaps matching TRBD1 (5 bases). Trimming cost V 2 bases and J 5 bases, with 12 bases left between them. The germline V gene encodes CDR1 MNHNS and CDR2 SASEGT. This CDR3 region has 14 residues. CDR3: CASSESGARTEAFF. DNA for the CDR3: TGTGCCAGCAGTGAATCTGGGGCGCGGACTGAAGCTTTCTTT.

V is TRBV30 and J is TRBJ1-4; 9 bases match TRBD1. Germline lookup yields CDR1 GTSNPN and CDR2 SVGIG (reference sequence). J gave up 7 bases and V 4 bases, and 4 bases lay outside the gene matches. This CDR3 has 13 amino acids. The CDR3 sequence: CAWTTGGSEKLFF. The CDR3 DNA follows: TGTGCCTGGACTACAGGGGGCAGTGAAAAACTGTTTTTT.

The DNA of the CDR3 is TGTGCCAGCAGCTCGACCCTAACCTACGAGCAGTACTTC. It translates to CASSSTLTYEQYF. The genes are TRBV7-9 and TRBJ2-7; no definite D call. Germline V CDR1 and CDR2: SEHNR, FQNEAQ (reference sequence). This CDR3 spans 13 amino acids. V was pared by 4 bases and J by 2 bases, with 9 bases between. Full variable domain (remainder filled in from reference TRBV7-9 and TRBJ2-7): DTGVSQNPRHKITKRGQNVTFRCDPISEHNRLYWYRQTLGQGPEFLTYFQNEAQLEKSRLLSDRFSAERPKGSFSTLEIQRTEQGDSAMYLCASSSTLTYEQYFGPGTRLTVT.

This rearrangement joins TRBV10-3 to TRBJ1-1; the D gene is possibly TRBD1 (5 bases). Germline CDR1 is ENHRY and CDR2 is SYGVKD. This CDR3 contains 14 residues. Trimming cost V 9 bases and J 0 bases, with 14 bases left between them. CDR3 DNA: TGTGCCATTACCGGGGGGGTCATGAACACTGAAGCTTTCTTT. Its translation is CAITGGVMNTEAFF.

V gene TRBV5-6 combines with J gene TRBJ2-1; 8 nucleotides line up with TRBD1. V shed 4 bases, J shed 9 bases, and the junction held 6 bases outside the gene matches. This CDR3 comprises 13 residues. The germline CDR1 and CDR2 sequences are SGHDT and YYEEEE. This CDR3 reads CASSRPDRAEQFF. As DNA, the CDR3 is TGTGCCAGCAGCCGACCGGACAGGGCTGAGCAGTTCTTC.

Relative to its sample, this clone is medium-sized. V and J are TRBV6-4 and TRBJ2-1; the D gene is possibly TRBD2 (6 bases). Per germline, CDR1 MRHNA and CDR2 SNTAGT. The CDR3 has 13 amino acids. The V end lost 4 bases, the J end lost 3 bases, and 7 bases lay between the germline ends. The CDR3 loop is CASSAGDYNEQFF. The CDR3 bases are TGTGCCAGCAGTGCGGGAGACTACAATGAGCAGTTCTTC.

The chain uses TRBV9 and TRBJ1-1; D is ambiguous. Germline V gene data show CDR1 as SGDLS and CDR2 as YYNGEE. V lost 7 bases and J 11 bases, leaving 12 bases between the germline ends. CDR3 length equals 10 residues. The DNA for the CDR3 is TGTGCCAGCGGGGAGGGTCGGGCTTTCTTT. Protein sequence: CASGEGRAFF. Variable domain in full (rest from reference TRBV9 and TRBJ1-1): DSGVTQTPKHLITATGQRVTLRCSPRSGDLSVYWYQQSLDQGLQFLIQYYNGEERAKGNILERFSAQQFPDLHSELNLSSLELGDSALYFCASGEGRAFFGQGTRLTVV.

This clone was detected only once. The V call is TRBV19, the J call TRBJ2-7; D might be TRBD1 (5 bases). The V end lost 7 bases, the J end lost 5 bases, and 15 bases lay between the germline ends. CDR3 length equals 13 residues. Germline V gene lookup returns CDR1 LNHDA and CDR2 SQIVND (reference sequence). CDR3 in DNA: TGTGCCAGTACCTCAAGGGTAGGGGACGAGCAGTACTTC. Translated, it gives CASTSRVGDEQYF. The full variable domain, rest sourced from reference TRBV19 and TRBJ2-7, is DGGITQSPKYLFRKEGQNVTLSCEQNLNHDAMYWYRQDPGQGLRLIYYSQIVNDFQKGDIAEGYSVSREKKESFPLTVTSAQKNPTAFYLCASTSRVGDEQYFGPGTRLTVT.

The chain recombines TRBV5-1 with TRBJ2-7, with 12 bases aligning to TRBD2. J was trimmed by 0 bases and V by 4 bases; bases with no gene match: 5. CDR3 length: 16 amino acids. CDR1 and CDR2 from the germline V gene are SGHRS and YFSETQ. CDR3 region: CASSPRTSGNSYEQYF. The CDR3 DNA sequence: TGCGCCAGCAGCCCAAGGACTAGCGGGAACTCCTACGAGCAGTACTTC.

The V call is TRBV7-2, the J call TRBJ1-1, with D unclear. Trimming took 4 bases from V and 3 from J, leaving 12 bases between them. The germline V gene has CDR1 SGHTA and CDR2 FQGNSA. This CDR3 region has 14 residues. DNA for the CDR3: TGTGCCAGCAGCTCAGCCCCCCGGGACACTGAAGCTTTCTTT. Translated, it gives CASSSAPRDTEAFF.

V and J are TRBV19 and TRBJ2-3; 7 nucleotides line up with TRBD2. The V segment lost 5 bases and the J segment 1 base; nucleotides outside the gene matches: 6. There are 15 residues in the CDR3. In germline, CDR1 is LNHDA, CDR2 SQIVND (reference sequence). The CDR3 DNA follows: TGTGCCAGTAGTCCGAGGACTAGGGGCACAGATACGCAGTATTTT. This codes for CASSPRTRGTDTQYF.

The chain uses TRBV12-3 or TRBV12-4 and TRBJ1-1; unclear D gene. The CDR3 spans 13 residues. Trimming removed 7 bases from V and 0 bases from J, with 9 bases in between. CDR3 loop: CASTATMNTEAFF. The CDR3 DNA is TGTGCCAGCACCGCAACGATGAACACTGAAGCTTTCTTT.

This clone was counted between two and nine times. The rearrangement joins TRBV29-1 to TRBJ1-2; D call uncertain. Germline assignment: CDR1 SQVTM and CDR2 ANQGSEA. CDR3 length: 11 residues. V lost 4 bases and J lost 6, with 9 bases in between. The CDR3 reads CSVGAVDGYTF. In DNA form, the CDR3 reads TGCAGCGTTGGGGCAGTTGATGGCTACACCTTC.

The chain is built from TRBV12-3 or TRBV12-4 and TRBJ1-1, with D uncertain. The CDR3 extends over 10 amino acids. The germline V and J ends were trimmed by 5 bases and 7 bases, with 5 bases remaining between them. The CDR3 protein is CASSLIEAFF. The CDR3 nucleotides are TGTGCCAGCAGTCTGATTGAAGCTTTCTTT.

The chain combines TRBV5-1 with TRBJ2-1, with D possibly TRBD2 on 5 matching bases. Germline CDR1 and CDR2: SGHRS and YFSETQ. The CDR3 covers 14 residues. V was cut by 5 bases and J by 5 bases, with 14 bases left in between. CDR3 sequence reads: CASSSGAVNNEQFF. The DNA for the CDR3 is TGCGCCAGCAGTTCTGGAGCGGTGAACAATGAGCAGTTCTTC. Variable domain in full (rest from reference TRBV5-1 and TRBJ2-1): KAGVTQTPRYLIKTRGQQVTLSCSPISGHRSVSWYQQTPGQGLQFLFEYFSETQRNKGNFPGRFSGRQFSNSRSEMNVSTLELGDSALYLCASSSGAVNNEQFFGPGTRLTVL.

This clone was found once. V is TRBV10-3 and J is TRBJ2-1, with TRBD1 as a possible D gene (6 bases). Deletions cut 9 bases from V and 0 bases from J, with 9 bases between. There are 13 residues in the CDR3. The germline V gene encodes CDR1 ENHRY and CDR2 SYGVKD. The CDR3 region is CAIGQSSYNEQFF. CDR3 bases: TGTGCCATTGGACAGAGCTCCTACAATGAGCAGTTCTTC.

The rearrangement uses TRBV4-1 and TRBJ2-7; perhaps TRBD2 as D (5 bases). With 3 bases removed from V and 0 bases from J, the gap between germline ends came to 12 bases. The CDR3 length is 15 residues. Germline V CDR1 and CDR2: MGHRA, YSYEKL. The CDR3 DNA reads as TGCGCCAGCAGCCAGCTGGACTCACTCTCCTACGAGCAGTACTTC. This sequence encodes CASSQLDSLSYEQYF.

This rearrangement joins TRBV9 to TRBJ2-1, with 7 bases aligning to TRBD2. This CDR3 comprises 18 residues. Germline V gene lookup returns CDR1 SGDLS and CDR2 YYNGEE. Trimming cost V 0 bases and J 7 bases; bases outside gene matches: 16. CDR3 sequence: CASSVAPLTSPGRNEQFF. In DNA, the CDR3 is TGTGCCAGCAGCGTAGCGCCCCTCACTAGCCCCGGGAGGAATGAGCAGTTCTTC. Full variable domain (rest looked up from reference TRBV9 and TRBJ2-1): DSGVTQTPKHLITATGQRVTLRCSPRSGDLSVYWYQQSLDQGLQFLIQYYNGEERAKGNILERFSAQQFPDLHSELNLSSLELGDSALYFCASSVAPLTSPGRNEQFFGPGTRLTVL.

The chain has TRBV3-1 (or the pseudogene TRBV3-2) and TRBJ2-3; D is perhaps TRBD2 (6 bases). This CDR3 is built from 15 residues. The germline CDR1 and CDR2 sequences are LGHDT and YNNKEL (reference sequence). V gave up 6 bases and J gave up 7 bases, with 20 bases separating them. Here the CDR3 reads CASREEGRGGNTQYF. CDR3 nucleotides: TGTGCCAGCAGGGAGGAGGGACGGGGAGGAAATACGCAGTATTTT.

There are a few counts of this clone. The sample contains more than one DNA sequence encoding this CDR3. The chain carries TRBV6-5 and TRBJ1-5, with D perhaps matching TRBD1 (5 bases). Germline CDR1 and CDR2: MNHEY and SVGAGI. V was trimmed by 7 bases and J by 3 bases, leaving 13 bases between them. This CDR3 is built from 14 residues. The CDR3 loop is CASTPRGINQPQHF. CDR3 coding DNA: TGTGCCAGCACCCCACGGGGGATCAATCAGCCCCAGCATTTT.

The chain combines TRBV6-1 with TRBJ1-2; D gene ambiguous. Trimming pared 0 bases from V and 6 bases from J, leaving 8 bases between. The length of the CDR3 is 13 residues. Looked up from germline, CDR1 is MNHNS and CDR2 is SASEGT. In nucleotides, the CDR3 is TGTGCCAGCAGTGAAGCTCGAAAGGATGGCTACACCTTC. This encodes CASSEARKDGYTF.

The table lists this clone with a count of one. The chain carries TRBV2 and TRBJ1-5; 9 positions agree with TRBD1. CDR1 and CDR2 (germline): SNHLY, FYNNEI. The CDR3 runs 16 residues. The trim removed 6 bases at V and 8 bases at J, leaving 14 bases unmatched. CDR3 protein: CASRYTGQGIGEPQHF. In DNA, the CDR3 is TGTGCCAGCAGGTATACGGGACAGGGAATCGGGGAGCCCCAGCATTTT. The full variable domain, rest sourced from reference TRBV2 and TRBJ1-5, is EPEVTQTPSHQVTQMGQEVILRCVPISNHLYFYWYRQILGQKVEFLVSFYNNEISEKSEIFDDQFSVERPDGSNFTLKIRSTKLEDSAMYFCASRYTGQGIGEPQHFGDGTRLSIL.

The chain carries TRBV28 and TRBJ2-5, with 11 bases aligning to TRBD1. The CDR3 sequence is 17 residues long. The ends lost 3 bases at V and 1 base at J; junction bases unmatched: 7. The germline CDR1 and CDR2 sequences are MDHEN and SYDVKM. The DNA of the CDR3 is TGTGCCAGCAGTTTCTCCCGGACAGGGGGCCCCCAAGAGACCCAGTACTTC. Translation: CASSFSRTGGPQETQYF.